This TCR beta chain was obtained from a study of T-cell reconstitution after alpha-beta-depleted transplantation in children. Unique molecular identifiers were built into the TCRbeta library. TCRdb called the PCR reads again in MiXCR, with one record for every CDR3 protein. The sample includes 500,000 to 600,000 distinct CDR3 sequences, 25% to 30% of them seen just once. This clonotype appeared a few times. As yet, its antigen is unknown. Broader study findings: Expanded graft clones numbering several hundred reportedly gave rise to alpha-beta T cells about two months after transplant. After one year, T-cell counts and TCRbeta diversity mostly came from new T cells.

This CDR3 spans 16 amino acids. The germline gives CDR1 SGHTA, CDR2 FQGTGA. V trimming: 4 bases; J trimming: 6 bases; junction bases outside the gene matches: 7. This sequence joins TRBV7-3 and TRBJ2-7, with 15 positions matching TRBD2. The TCR originated in a boy under three years old with Wiskott-Aldrich syndrome, due to receive a stem cell transplant. The specimen was PBMCs, collected before TCRalphabeta/CD19-depleted stem cell transplant. In nucleotides, the CDR3 is TGTGCCAGCAGCTCCGGACTAGCGGGAGGGCCGTCCGAGCAGTACTTC. Protein sequence: CASSSGLAGGPSEQYF.